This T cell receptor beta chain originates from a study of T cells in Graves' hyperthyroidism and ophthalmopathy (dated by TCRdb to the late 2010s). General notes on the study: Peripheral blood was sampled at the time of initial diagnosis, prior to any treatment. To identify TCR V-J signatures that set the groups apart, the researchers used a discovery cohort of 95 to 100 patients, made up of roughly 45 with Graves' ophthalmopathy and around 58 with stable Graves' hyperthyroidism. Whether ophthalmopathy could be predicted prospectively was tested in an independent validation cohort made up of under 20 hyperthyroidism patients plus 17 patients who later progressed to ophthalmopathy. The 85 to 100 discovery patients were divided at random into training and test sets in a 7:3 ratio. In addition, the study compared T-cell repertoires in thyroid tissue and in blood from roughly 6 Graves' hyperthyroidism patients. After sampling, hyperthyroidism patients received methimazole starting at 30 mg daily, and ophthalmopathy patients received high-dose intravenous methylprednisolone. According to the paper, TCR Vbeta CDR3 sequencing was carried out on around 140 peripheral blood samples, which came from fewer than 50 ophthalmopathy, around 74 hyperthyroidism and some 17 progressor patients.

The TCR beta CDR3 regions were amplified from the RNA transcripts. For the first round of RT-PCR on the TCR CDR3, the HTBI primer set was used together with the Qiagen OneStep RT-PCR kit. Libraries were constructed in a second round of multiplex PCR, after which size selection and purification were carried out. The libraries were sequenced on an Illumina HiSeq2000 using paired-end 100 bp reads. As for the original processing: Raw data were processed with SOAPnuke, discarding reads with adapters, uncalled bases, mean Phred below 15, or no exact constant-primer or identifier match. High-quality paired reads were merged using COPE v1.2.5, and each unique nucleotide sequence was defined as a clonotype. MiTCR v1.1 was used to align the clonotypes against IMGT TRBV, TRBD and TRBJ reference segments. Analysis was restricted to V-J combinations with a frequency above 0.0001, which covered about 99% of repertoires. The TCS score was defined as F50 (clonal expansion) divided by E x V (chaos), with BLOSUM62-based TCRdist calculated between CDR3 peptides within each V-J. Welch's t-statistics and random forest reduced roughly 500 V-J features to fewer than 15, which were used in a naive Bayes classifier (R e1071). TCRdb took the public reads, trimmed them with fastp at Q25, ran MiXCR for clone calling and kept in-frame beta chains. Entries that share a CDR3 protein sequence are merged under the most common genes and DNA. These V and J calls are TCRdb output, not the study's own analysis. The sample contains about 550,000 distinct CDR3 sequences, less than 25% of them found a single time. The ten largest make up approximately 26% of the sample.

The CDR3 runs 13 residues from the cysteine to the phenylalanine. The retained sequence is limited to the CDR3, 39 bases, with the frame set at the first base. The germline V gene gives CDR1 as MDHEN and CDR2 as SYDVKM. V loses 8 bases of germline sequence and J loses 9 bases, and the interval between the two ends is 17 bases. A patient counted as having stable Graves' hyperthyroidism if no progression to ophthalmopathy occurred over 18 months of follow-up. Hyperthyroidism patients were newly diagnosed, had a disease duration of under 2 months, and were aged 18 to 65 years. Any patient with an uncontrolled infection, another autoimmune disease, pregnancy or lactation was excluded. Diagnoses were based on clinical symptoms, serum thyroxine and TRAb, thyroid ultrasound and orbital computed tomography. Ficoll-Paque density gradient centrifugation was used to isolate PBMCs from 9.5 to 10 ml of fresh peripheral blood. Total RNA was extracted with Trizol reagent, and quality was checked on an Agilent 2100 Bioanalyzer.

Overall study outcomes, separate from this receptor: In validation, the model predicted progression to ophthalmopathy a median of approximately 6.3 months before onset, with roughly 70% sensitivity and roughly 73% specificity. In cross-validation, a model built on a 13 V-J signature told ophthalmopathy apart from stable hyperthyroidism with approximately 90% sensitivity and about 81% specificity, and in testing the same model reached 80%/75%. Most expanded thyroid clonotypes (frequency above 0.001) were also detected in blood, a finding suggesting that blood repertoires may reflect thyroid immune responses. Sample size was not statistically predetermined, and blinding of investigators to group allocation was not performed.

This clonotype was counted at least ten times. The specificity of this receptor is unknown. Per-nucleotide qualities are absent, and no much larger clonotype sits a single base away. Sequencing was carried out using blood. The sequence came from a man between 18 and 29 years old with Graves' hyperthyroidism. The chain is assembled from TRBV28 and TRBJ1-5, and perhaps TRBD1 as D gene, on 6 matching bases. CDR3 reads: CASSYTGMGPQHF. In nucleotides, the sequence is TGTGCCAGCTCATATACAGGGATGGGGCCCCAGCATTTT.